This T cell receptor beta chain was identified during a study of T cell clones after liver transplantation. Study at large: Tolerance: complete withdrawal held at least one year, liver enzymes staying within twice normal. Samples came pre-transplant, pre-randomization before withdrawal, and post-randomization after withdrawal ended. Findings and limits, study-wide: Post-transplant time points were not standardized, so conclusions are preliminary. Rather than being deleted, graft donor-reactive T cells may have moved into the graft.

Sequenced by immunoSEQ multiplex PCR; TCRdb stores in-frame clones only, minus some. The sample consists of 95,000 to 130,000 clones, 90% of them appearing once. Points on this clone: Its antigen remains unknown.

CDR1 is SGHRS and CDR2 is YFSETQ in the germline V gene. V lost 3 bases and J lost 7; bases outside the gene matches: 9. The CDR3 totals 15 residues. The material sequenced was CD4+ T cells from blood, taken 12 months after liver transplant. The rearrangement uses TRBV5-1 and TRBJ2-3, with 9 positions matching TRBD2. The sequence came from a human patient who received a liver transplant. Some T cells may be graft donor cells. CDR3 loop: CASSSTSGRTNTQYF. The CDR3 region has the DNA TGCGCCAGCAGCTCAACAAGCGGGAGGACGAATACGCAGTATTTT.